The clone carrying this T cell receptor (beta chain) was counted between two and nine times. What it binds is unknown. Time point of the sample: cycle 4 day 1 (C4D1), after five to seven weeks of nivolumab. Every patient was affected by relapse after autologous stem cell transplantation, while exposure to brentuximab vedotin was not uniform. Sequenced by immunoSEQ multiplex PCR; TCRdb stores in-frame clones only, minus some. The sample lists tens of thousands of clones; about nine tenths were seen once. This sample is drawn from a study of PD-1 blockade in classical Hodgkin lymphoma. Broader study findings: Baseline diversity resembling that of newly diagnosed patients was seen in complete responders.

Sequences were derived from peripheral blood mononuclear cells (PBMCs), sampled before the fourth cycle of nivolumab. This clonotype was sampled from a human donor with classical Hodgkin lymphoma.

CDR3 sequence: CAWSAVDRGREEQYF. As DNA, the CDR3 is TGTGCCTGGAGTGCGGTGGACAGGGGGCGAGAGGAGCAGTACTTC. This rearrangement joins TRBV30 to TRBJ2-7, with TRBD1 matching 11 bases. The junction had 9 bases not matched to a gene; V was cut back by 1 base and J by 7 bases. Per germline, CDR1 GTSNPN and CDR2 SVGIG (reference sequence). The CDR3 sequence is 15 residues long.